This T cell receptor beta chain was sequenced in a study of Graves' ophthalmopathy and Graves' hyperthyroidism (dated by TCRdb to 2017 to 2018). Turning to the overall study: Hyperthyroidism was defined as stable when no progression to ophthalmopathy occurred within 18 months of follow-up. In total, over 130 blood samples were TCR-sequenced: 43 ophthalmopathy, 75 hyperthyroidism and some 17 hyperthyroidism-to-ophthalmopathy patients. In roughly 6 hyperthyroidism patients, T-cell repertoires of thyroid tissue and blood were compared. An independent validation cohort was composed of 18 hyperthyroidism patients and 15 to 17 patients who later progressed from hyperthyroidism to ophthalmopathy. A discovery set of 90 to 100 patients (under 45 ophthalmopathy, about 58 stable hyperthyroidism) was enrolled to explore V-J signatures distinguishing ophthalmopathy from hyperthyroidism. After sampling, hyperthyroidism patients received methimazole starting at 30 mg daily, and ophthalmopathy patients received high-dose intravenous methylprednisolone. The study used signatures of the TCR beta repertoire to tell Graves' ophthalmopathy apart from Graves' hyperthyroidism and to predict which patients would progress to ophthalmopathy.

The study at large found these results: Sample size was not statistically predetermined, and group allocation was not concealed from the investigators. In cross-validation, the 13-signature model distinguished ophthalmopathy from stable hyperthyroidism with 85% to 90% sensitivity and 81% to 83% specificity, and in the test set the corresponding values were roughly 78% and 74%. Most of the expanded thyroid clonotypes with a frequency above 0.001 were also detected in blood, and it was suggested that the thyroid immune response may be reflected by blood repertoires. In validation, the model predicted ophthalmopathy progression with roughly 68% sensitivity and 72.22% specificity; about a dozen predicted patients were CT-confirmed with GO in a median of roughly 6.8 months.

This clonotype was counted ten times or more. Its antigen is not yet known. No base-level quality is on record; no much larger clone is a single base apart. For repertoire sequencing, TCR beta CDR3 regions were amplified from RNA transcripts. The first round of RT-PCR was done with HTBI primers and the Qiagen OneStep RT-PCR kit, and was followed by a second round of multiplex PCR, then size selection and purification. The libraries underwent paired-end sequencing with 100 bp reads on an Illumina HiSeq2000. As for the authors' bioinformatics: SOAPnuke was used to process the reads, removing any read that contained adapters or uncalled bases, had a mean Phred below 15, or lacked an exact match to the constant primer or identifier. COPE v1.2.5 was used to merge the high-quality paired reads. Clonotypes were defined as unique nucleotide sequences and were aligned to IMGT TRB V, D and J references using MiTCR v1.1. Analysis was restricted to V-J combinations with a frequency above 0.0001, which covered roughly 99% of repertoires. For each V-J combination, a TCR clonal expansion and chaos score was defined as F50 clonal expansion divided by the chaos observed in the TCRdist matrix. Features were reduced by Welch's t-statistics and random forest to around 14 V-J combinations, which fed a naive Bayes classifier. The similarity between thyroid and blood repertoires was quantified using the Morisita-Horn index. TCRdb trimmed the raw reads at Q25, called clones with MiXCR and kept productive beta chains. CDR3 protein sequences are deduplicated, and each keeps its most common genes and DNA. Clone size and V and J calls follow TCRdb, not the original study. The table for this sample lists 1 million to 1.3 million distinct CDR3 sequences; 35% to 40% of them were counted only once. Of the sample, 11% is held by the ten largest clones.

V has 4 bases trimmed and J has 5 bases trimmed; junction bases matching no gene number 5. CDR1 SGHTA and CDR2 FQGNSA are derived from the germline V gene. Including cysteine and phenylalanine, the CDR3 has 14 amino acids. Only CDR3 DNA is held: 42 bases, read in frame from base 1. The hyperthyroidism patients were 18 to 65 years old and newly diagnosed, with a disease duration of less than 2 months. Patients with other autoimmune diseases, uncontrolled infections, pregnancy or lactation were excluded. Diagnosis relied on clinical symptoms, serum thyroxine, TRAb, thyroid ultrasound and orbital computed tomography. Total RNA was extracted with Trizol reagent and quality-checked on an Agilent 2100 Bioanalyzer.

Sequencing was carried out using peripheral blood or thyroid tissue (not recorded which). The sequence came from an adult man with Graves' hyperthyroidism. The chain couples TRBV7-2 to TRBJ1-1; 9 bases in the junction line up with TRBD1. DNA sequence: TGTGCCAGCAGCTGGGGACAGGGAGGTACTGAAGCTTTCTTT. Its protein reads: CASSWGQGGTEAFF.